This is a list of T cell receptor beta chains from one sample in a study of shared clonotypes between healthy human individuals. Sequencing used immunoSEQ multiplex PCR; TCRdb keeps in-frame clones, though not all of them. The table has just over 2,000,000 clones, roughly 95% seen once; the top ten hold 0.85% to 1.2%. Sequencing was done on a sample of naive CD8+ T cells sorted from blood. These receptors all stem from a man between 18 and 35 years old in good health. The conserved cysteine and the conserved F or W are not part of the CDR3 here.

V gene	J gene	CDR3 protein
TRBV12-2	TRBJ2-5	ASRLAPDRESSLGTQY
TRBV4-1	TRBJ1-1	ASSPRLNTEAF
TRBV10-1	TRBJ2-7	ASSEGLADEQY
TRBV6-5	TRBJ2-7	ASSLDGSSYEQY
TRBV9	TRBJ1-3	ASSVGRQLSGNTIY
TRBV27	TRBJ1-6	ASGLQGGVNSPLH
TRBV7-9	TRBJ1-1	ASSPQGIRTYEAF
TRBV28	TRBJ2-5	ASSLKGGEWETQY
TRBV27	TRBJ1-2	ASSTRASADYNYGYT
TRBV25-1	TRBJ2-2	ASSEWAEGTGNTGELF
TRBV19	TRBJ2-7	ASSTYGLSSYEQY
TRBV14	TRBJ2-7	ASSQSGGTPYEQY
TRBV28	TRBJ2-1	ASSLQPGNEQF
TRBV19	TRBJ2-3	ASSIPPGTSGPSTDTQY
TRBV19	TRBJ1-5	ASSSGGSNQPQH
TRBV7-6	TRBJ1-2	ASSLIDPADYGYT
TRBV27	TRBJ2-7	ASSFSRGAGPGSYEQY
TRBV29-1	TRBJ2-7	SVLGQNYEQY
TRBV5-6	TRBJ2-7	ASSLDGDEQY
TRBV7-2	TRBJ2-7	ASSLEGHRASHYEQY
TRBV10-3	TRBJ2-7	AISTDRDSYEQY
TRBV5-4	TRBJ2-7	ASSPETGVYEQY
TRBV5-1	TRBJ2-1	ASSLDAGGNNEQF
TRBV15	TRBJ2-7	ATSRAPSLAGVEQY
TRBV2	TRBJ1-3	ASSEPTGGEDTIY
TRBV5-4	TRBJ1-1	ASSLIGQITEAF
TRBV6-5	TRBJ2-3	ASSYFRGGTDTQY
TRBV4-1	TRBJ2-7	ASSSSGRGYHEQY
TRBV11-3	TRBJ1-6	ASSLDWQGENSPLH
TRBV5-6	TRBJ2-6	ASSLDWGQGDTGANVLT
TRBV5-4	TRBJ1-1	ASSLHNEDTEAF
TRBV30	TRBJ1-1	AWGVVGTEAF
TRBV27	TRBJ1-5	ASSFYGNQPQH
TRBV9	TRBJ2-3	ASSVESGGYSTDTQY
TRBV7-9	TRBJ2-5	ASSPSSRETQY
TRBV2	TRBJ2-7	ASSEGAGEQY
TRBV29-1	TRBJ1-1	SVDSGYGTEAF
TRBV7-6	TRBJ1-4	ASSLRQGEKLF
TRBV4-1	TRBJ1-5	ASSVGSQPQH
TRBV9	TRBJ2-7	ASSVGSSYEQY
TRBV5-1	TRBJ2-1	ASRTASGGAINEQF
TRBV6-1	TRBJ2-7	ASSESGGSYEQY
TRBV13	TRBJ2-1	ASSPISGREQF
TRBV5-4	TRBJ1-1	ASSVGSTEAF